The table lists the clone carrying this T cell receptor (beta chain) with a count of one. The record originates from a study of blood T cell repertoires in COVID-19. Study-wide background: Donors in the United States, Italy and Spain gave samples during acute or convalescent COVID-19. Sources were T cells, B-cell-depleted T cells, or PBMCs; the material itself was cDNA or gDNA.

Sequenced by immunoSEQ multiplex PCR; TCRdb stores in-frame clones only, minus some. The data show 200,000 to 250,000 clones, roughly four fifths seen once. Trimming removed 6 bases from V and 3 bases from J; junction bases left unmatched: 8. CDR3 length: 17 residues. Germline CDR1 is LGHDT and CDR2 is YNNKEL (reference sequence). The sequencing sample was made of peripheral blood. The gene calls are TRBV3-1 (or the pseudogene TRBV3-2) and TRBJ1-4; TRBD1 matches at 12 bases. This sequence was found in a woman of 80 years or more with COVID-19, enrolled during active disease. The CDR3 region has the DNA TGTGCCAGCAGTACCCGGGACAGGGGGCCCTCTAATGAAAAACTGTTTTTT. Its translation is CASSTRDRGPSNEKLFF.